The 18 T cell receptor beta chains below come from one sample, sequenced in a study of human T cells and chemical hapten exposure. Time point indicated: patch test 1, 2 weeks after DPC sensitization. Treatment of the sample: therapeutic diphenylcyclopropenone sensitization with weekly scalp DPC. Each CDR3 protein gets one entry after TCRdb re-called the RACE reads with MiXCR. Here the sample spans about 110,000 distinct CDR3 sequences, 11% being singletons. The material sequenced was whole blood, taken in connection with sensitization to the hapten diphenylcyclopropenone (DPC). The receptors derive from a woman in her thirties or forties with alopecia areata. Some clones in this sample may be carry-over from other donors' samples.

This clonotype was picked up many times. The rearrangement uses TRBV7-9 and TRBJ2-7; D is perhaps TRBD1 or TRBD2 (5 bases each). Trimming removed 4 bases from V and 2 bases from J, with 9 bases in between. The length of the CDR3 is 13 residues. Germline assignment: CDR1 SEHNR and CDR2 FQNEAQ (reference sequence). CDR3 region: CASSYGTTYEQYF. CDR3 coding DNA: TGTGCCAGCAGCTACGGGACCACCTACGAGCAGTACTTC.

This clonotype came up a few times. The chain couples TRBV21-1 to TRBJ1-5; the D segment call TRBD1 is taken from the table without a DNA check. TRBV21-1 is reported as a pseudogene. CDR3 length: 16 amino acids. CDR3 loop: CASSQDTGTLNQPQHF. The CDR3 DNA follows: TGTGCCAGCAGCCAAGATACCGGGACCCTAAATCAGCCCCAGCATTTT.

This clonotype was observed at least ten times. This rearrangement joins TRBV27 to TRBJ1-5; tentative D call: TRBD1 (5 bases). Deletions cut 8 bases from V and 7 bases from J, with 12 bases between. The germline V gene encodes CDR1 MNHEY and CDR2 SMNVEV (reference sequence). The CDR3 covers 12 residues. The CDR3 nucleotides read TGTGCCAGCGGTGCGGAGGGGCAGCCCCAGCATTTT. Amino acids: CASGAEGQPQHF.

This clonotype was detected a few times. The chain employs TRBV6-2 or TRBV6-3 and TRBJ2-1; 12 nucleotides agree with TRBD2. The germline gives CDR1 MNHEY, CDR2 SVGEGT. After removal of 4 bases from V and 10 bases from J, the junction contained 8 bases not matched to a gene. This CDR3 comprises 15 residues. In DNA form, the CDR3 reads TGTGCCAGCAGTTCGAGACTAGCGGGGGTAAGGGAGCAGTTCTTC. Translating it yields CASSSRLAGVREQFF.

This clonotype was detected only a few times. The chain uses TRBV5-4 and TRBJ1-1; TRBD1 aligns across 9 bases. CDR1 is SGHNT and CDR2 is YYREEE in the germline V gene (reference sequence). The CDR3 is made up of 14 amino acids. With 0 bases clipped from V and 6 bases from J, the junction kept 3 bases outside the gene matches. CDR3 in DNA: TGTGCCAGCAGCTTGGAACAGGGGGCAGCTGAAGCTTTCTTT. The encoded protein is CASSLEQGAAEAFF.

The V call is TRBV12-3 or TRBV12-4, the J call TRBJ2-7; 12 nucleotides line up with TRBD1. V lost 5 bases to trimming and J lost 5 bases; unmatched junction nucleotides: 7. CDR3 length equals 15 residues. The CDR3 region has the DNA TGTGCCAGCAGTACCATGGGACAGGGGGCCGACGAGCAGTACTTC. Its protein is CASSTMGQGADEQYF.

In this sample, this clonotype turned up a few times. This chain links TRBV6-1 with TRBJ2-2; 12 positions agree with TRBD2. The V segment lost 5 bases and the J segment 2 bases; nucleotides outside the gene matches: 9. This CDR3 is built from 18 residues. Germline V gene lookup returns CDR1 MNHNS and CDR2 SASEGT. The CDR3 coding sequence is TGTGCCAGCAGTCCCCGGACTAGCGGGATAAGCAACACCGGGGAGCTGTTTTTT. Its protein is CASSPRTSGISNTGELFF.

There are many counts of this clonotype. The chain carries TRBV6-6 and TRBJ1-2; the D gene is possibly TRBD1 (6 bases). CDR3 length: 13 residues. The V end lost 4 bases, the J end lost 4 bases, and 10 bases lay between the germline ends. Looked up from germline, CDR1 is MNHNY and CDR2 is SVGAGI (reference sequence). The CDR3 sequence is CASSSQGPYGYTF. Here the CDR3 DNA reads TGTGCCAGCAGTTCACAGGGCCCCTATGGCTACACCTTC.

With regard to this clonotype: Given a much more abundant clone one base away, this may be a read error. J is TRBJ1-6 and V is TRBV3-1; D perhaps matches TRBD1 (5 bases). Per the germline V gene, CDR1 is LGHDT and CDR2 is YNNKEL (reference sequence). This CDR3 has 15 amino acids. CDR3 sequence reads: CVSSQDLNRNSPLHF. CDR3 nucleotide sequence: TGTGTCAGCAGCCAGGATCTCAACAGGAATTCACCCCTCCACTTT.

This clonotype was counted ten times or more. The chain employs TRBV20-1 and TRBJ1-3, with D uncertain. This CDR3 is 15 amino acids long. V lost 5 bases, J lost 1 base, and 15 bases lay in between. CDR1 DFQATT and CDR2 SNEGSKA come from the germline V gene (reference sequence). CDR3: CSAAPSRFSGNTIYF. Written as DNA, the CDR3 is TGCAGTGCTGCTCCGAGCAGGTTTTCTGGAAACACCATATATTTT.

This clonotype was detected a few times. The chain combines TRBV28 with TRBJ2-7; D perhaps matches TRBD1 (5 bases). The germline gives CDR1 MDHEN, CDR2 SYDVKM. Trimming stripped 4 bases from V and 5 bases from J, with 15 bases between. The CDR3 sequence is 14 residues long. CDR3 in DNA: TGTGCCAGCAGTTGGAAAAAGGGGAAAAACGAGCAGTACTTC. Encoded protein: CASSWKKGKNEQYF. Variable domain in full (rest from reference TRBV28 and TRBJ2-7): DVKVTQSSRYLVKRTGEKVFLECVQDMDHENMFWYRQDPGLGLRLIYFSYDVKMKEKGDIPEGYSVSREKKERFSLILESASTNQTSMYLCASSWKKGKNEQYFGPGTRLTVT.

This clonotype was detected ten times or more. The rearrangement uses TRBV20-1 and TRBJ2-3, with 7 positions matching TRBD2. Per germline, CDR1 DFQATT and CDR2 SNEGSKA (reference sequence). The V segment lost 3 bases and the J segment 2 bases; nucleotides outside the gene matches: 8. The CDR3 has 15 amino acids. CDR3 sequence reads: CSASVAGDHTDTQYF. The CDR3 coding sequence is TGCAGTGCTAGCGTCGCGGGGGACCACACAGATACGCAGTATTTT.

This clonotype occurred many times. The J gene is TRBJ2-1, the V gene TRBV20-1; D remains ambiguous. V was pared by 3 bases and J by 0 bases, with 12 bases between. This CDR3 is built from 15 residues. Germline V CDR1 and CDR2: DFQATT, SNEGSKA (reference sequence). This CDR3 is CSASGAGSSYNEQFF. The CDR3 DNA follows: TGCAGTGCTAGTGGTGCCGGATCCTCCTACAATGAGCAGTTCTTC.

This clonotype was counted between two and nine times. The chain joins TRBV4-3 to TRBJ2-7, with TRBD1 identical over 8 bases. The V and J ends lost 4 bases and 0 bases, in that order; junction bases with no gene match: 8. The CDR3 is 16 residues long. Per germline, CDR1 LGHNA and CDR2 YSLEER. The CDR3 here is CASSRGQGAPSYEQYF. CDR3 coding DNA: TGCGCCAGCAGCCGGGGGCAGGGGGCCCCCTCCTACGAGCAGTACTTC.

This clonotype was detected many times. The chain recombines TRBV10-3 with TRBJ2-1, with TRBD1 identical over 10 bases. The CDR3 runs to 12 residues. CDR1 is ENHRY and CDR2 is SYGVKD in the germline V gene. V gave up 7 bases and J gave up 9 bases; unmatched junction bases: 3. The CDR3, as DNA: TGTGCCATCAAGGGACAGGGGTCTGAGCAGTTCTTC. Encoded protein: CAIKGQGSEQFF.

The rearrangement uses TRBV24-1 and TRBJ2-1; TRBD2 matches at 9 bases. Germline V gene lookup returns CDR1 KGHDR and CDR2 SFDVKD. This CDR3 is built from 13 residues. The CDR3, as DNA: TGTGCGACCGGGCTAGCGGGATTTGGTAAGCAGTTCTTC. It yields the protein CATGLAGFGKQFF.

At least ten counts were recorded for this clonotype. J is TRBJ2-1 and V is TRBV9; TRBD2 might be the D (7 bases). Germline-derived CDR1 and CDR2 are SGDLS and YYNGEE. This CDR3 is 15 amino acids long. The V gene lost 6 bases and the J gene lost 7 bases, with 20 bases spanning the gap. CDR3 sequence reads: CASTRRDGGRNEQFF. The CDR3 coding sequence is TGTGCCAGCACCCGACGGGACGGGGGGCGTAATGAGCAGTTCTTC.

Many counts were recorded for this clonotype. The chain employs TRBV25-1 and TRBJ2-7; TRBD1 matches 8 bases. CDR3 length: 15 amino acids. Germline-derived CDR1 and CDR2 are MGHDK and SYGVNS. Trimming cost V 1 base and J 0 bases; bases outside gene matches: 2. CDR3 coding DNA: TGTGCCAGCAGTGAATCGACAGGGGTCTCCTACGAGCAGTACTTC. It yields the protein CASSESTGVSYEQYF.